This T cell receptor beta chain appears in the sequencing data of a study of OX40 agonist ivuxolimab in advanced cancers. Regarding the study as a whole: By week 6 at 0.1 to 3.0 mg/kg, blood CD4+ and CD8+ T cells had expanded clonally.

V was cut by 7 bases and J by 3 bases, with 15 bases left in between. The CDR3 is 15 residues long. Germline CDR1 MNHEY, CDR2 SMNVEV (reference sequence). Clones were sequenced by immunoSEQ multiplex PCR, and TCRdb holds only the in-frame ones, with some missing. The sample carries approximately 53,000 clones, approximately 92% recorded once. Turning to this clone: The target antigen is unknown.

Sequencing was performed on CD4+ or CD8+ T cells sorted from blood, taken in a trial of the OX40 agonist ivuxolimab. The J gene is TRBJ2-2, the V gene TRBV27, with D perhaps TRBD2 (6 bases). The sequence derives from an adult with an advanced solid tumor such as melanoma, head and neck, liver or kidney cancer. CDR3 loop: CASNSGSGYTGELFF. As DNA, the CDR3 is TGTGCCAGCAACTCGGGTAGCGGATACACCGGGGAGCTGTTTTTT.